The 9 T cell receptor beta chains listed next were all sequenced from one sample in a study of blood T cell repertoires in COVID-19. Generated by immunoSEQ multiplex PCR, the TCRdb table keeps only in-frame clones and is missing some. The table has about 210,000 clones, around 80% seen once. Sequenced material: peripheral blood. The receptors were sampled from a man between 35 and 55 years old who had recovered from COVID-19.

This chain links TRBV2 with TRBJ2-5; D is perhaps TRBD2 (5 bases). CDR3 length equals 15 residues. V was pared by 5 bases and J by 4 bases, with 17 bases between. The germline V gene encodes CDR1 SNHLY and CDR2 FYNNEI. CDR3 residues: CASSLILVASETQYF. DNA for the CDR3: TGTGCCAGCAGTTTAATACTAGTAGCATCAGAGACCCAGTACTTC.

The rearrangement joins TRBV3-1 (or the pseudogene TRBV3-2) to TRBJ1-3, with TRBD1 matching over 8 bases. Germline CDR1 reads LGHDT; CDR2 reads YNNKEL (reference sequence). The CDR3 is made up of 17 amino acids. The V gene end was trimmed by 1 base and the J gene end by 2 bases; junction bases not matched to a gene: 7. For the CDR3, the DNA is TGTGCCAGCAGCCAAGTGGTCGCCAGGGGGCCTGGAAACACCATATATTTT. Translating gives CASSQVVARGPGNTIYF.

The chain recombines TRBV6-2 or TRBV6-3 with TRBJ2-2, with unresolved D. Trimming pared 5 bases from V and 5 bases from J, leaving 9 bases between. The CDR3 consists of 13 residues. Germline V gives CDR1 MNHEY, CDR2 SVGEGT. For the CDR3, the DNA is TGTGCCAGCAGTCCCCAGTTGACCGGGGAGCTGTTTTTT. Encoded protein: CASSPQLTGELFF.

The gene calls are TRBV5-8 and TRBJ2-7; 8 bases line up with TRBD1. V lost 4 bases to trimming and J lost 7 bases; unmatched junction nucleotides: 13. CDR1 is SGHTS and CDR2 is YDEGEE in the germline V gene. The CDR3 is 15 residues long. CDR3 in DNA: TGTGCCAGCAGCCGTGACAGGGGAAGGTCGGGAGAGCAGTACTTC. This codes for CASSRDRGRSGEQYF.

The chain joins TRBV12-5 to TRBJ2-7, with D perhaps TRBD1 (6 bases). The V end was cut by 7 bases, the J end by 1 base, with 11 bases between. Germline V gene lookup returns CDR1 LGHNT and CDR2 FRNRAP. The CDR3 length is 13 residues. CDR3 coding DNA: TGTGCTAGTGCCGCGGACAGTTCCTACGAGCAGTACTTC. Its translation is CASAADSSYEQYF.

CDR3 loop: CASSARLAGSTDTQYF. The CDR3 DNA reads as TGTGCCAGCAGCGCCAGACTAGCGGGCAGCACAGATACGCAGTATTTT. The chain combines TRBV11-2 with TRBJ2-3, with 10 bases lining up with TRBD2. With 5 bases clipped from V and 0 bases from J, the junction kept 5 bases outside the gene matches. CDR1 and CDR2 from the germline V gene are SGHAT and FQNNGV. The CDR3 has 16 amino acids.

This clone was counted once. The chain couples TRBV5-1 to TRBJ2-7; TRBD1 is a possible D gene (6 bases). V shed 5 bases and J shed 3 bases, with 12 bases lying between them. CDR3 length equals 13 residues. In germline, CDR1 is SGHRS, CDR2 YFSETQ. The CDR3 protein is CASRGDTGYEQYF. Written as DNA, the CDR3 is TGCGCCAGCAGGGGGGACACCGGCTACGAGCAGTACTTC.

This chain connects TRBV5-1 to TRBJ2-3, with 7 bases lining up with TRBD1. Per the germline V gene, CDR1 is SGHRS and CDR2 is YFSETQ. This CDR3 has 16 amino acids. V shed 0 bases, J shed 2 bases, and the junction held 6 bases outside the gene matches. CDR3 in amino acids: CASSLAGGRNTDTQYF. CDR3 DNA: TGCGCCAGCAGCTTGGCAGGGGGACGCAACACAGATACGCAGTATTTT.

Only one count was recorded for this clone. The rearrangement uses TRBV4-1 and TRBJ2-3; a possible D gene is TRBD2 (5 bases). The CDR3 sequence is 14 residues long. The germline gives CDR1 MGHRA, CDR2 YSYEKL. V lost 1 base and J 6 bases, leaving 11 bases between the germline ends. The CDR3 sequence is CASSQVVTGDTQYF. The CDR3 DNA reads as TGCGCCAGCAGCCAAGTTGTTACGGGGGATACGCAGTATTTT.